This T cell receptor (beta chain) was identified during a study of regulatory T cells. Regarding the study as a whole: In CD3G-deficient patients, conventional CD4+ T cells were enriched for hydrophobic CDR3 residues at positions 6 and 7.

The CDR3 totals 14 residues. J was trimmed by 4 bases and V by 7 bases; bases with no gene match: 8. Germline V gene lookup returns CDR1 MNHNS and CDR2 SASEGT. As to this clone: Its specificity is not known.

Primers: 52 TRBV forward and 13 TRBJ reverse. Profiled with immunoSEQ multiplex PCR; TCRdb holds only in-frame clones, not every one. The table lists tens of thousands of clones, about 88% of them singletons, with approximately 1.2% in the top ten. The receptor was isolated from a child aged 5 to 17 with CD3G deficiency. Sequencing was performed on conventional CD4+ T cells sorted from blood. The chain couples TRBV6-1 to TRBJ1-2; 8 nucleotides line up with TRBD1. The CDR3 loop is CASNRDRGIYGYTF. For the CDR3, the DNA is TGTGCCAGCAACAGAGACAGGGGAATCTATGGCTACACCTTC.